The clone carrying this T cell receptor beta chain was seen at least ten times. Its target is not known. The entry originates in a study of T-cell reconstitution after alpha-beta-depleted transplantation in children. The V end was cut by 0 bases, the J end by 5 bases, with 11 bases between. The germline V gene has CDR1 DFQATT and CDR2 SNEGSKA (reference sequence). The CDR3 totals 14 residues. During its preparation, the TCRbeta library received unique molecular identifiers. TCRdb analysed the PCR reads with MiXCR anew, one entry per CDR3 protein. This sample carries about 460,000 distinct CDR3 sequences, roughly a tenth of them seen once, and the ten largest clones take around 2.2%. Study-wide results and caveats: Elevated TCRbeta diversity at day 60 was traced, in some patients, to surviving recipient T cells and thymic progenitors. The main origin of T-cell counts and diversity one year after transplant was newly produced T cells. There were reportedly several hundred expanded graft clones from which alpha-beta T cells came about two months after transplant.

The rearrangement links TRBV20-1 to TRBJ2-1; D unresolved. This receptor was obtained from a child aged 2-15 years with inherited bone marrow failure, due to receive a stem cell transplant. Sequenced material: PBMCs, taken before TCRalphabeta/CD19-depleted stem cell transplant. CDR3 amino acids: CSARDRSANNEQFF. The CDR3 DNA reads as TGCAGTGCTAGAGATCGATCCGCAAACAATGAGCAGTTCTTC.